One and the same sample provided the 15 T cell receptor beta chains below, sequenced in a study of neurological immune-mediated disorders. TCRdb ran MiXCR on the 5' RACE reads and lists one entry per CDR3 protein. The data hold under 40,000 distinct CDR3 sequences, with around 2.9% observed a single time. Time point defined: longitudinal time-point 1 (baseline). Sequenced input: PBMCs. These receptors were taken from a woman aged 55 to 70 with multiple sclerosis.

This clonotype was counted between two and nine times. The chain is built from TRBV7-2 and TRBJ2-7, with a tentative D call TRBD2 (5 bases). CDR1 SGHTA and CDR2 FQGNSA come from the germline V gene. Trimming removed 2 bases from V and 3 bases from J, with 14 bases in between. This CDR3 comprises 15 residues. The CDR3 loop is CASSLWAGGGYEQYF. For the CDR3, the DNA is TGTGCCAGCAGCTTATGGGCAGGAGGAGGCTACGAGCAGTACTTC. Full variable domain (missing parts from reference TRBV7-2 and TRBJ2-7): GAGVSQSPSNKVTEKGKDVELRCDPISGHTALYWYRQSLGQGLEFLIYFQGNSAPDKSGLPSDRFSAERTGGSVSTLTIQRTQQEDSAVYLCASSLWAGGGYEQYFGPGTRLTVT.

This clonotype was counted many times. The chain combines TRBV6-5 with TRBJ1-6, with D possibly matching TRBD1 (5 bases). CDR3 length equals 16 residues. Trimming removed 8 bases at V and 8 bases at J, with 22 bases between. Germline V gene sequence: CDR1 MNHEY, CDR2 SVGAGI. CDR3 sequence: CASGSGAAPRDSPLHF. CDR3 coding DNA: TGTGCCAGCGGATCCGGGGCAGCCCCACGGGATTCACCCCTCCACTTT.

This clonotype was observed at least ten times. V gene TRBV18 combines with J gene TRBJ2-7, with D unclear. There are 14 residues in the CDR3. The germline V gene encodes CDR1 KGHSH and CDR2 LQKENI. The V and J ends lost 2 bases and 0 bases respectively, with 8 bases between them. In DNA form, the CDR3 reads TGTGCCAGCTCACCAAAGACTGCCTCCTACGAGCAGTACTTC. This gives the protein CASSPKTASYEQYF.

This clonotype came up many times. Here the CDR3 reads CASSQVLGLAGGETQYF. The CDR3 bases are TGTGCCAGCAGCCAAGTCCTCGGGCTAGCGGGGGGAGAGACCCAGTACTTC. The V gene is TRBV3-1, the J gene TRBJ2-5, with 11 bases fitting TRBD2. V lost 1 base, J lost 4 bases, and 8 bases stayed unmatched. The germline V gene has CDR1 LGHDT and CDR2 YNNKEL (reference sequence). CDR3 length: 17 residues.

V gene TRBV5-1 combines with J gene TRBJ2-1, with a tentative D call TRBD1 (6 bases). The CDR3 covers 13 residues. Trimming stripped 5 bases from V and 7 bases from J, with 13 bases between. Per the germline V gene, CDR1 is SGHRS and CDR2 is YFSETQ. CDR3 in DNA: TGCGCCAGCAGAACAGGGAAGGTAAATGAGCAGTTCTTC. As protein: CASRTGKVNEQFF.

There are many counts of this clonotype. This rearrangement joins TRBV20-1 to TRBJ2-1, with no clear D. The CDR3 is made up of 15 amino acids. Germline V gives CDR1 DFQATT, CDR2 SNEGSKA (reference sequence). Trimming stripped 5 bases from V and 0 bases from J, with 14 bases between. CDR3 DNA sequence: TGCAGTGCTCCTTCCCCTGTCAGCTCCTACAATGAGCAGTTCTTC. Its protein is CSAPSPVSSYNEQFF.

This clonotype was found many times. This chain uses TRBV5-1 with TRBJ1-5, with 7 bases matching TRBD1. This CDR3 has 15 amino acids. CDR1 is SGHRS, CDR2 YFSETQ, per germline. The J segment lost 3 bases and the V segment lost 0 bases, leaving 3 bases of the junction unmatched. The CDR3 protein is CASSLEGQFNQPQHF. The CDR3 nucleotides read TGCGCCAGCAGCTTGGAGGGACAGTTCAATCAGCCCCAGCATTTT.

This clonotype has a count of ten or more. This chain connects TRBV4-1 to TRBJ2-4; D unresolved. The germline V and J ends were trimmed by 1 base and 8 bases, with 9 bases remaining between them. The CDR3 covers 13 residues. Germline V gene sequence: CDR1 MGHRA, CDR2 YSYEKL. CDR3 nucleotides: TGCGCCAGCAGCCAAGGTGGGGTGGACATTCAGTACTTC. It encodes CASSQGGVDIQYF.

This clonotype was observed at least ten times. V gene TRBV5-1 combines with J gene TRBJ2-1; 10 positions match TRBD1. Losses at the gene ends were 0 bases for V and 8 bases for J; bases not matched to a gene: 2. The CDR3 length is 14 residues. From germline, CDR1 is SGHRS and CDR2 YFSETQ. In nucleotides, the CDR3 is TGCGCCAGCAGCTTGGGACAGGGGGCGGATGAGCAGTTCTTC. It codes for CASSLGQGADEQFF.

This clonotype occurred many times. The genes are TRBV7-2 and TRBJ2-1, with TRBD2 identical over 9 bases. CDR3 length equals 17 residues. Germline V gene data show CDR1 as SGHTA and CDR2 as FQGNSA. J gave up 8 bases and V 6 bases, and 17 bases lay outside the gene matches. The CDR3 region has the DNA TGTGCCAGCAGTCGATCAATAGCGGGGGAAGGTTTTTATGAGCAGTTCTTC. Protein: CASSRSIAGEGFYEQFF.

The genes are TRBV11-2 and TRBJ2-3, with 10 bases matching TRBD2. The trim removed 4 bases at V and 1 base at J, leaving 2 bases unmatched. Germline V gives CDR1 SGHAT, CDR2 FQNNGV. CDR3 length: 15 residues. The CDR3: CASSYTSGGTDTQYF. CDR3 DNA: TGTGCCAGCAGCTATACTAGCGGGGGCACAGATACGCAGTATTTT.

This clonotype was picked up many times. V gene TRBV6-5 combines with J gene TRBJ1-6, with TRBD1 matching over 9 bases. Germline trimming cut 7 bases from V and 6 bases from J; bases unmatched to any gene: 7. The CDR3 consists of 15 residues. Germline values: CDR1 MNHEY, CDR2 SVGAGI. The CDR3, as DNA: TGTGCCAGCAACCGGGACAGGGTTCGTAATTCACCCCTCCACTTT. Translation gives CASNRDRVRNSPLHF.

At least ten counts were recorded for this clonotype. The chain carries TRBV5-8 and TRBJ1-3; 9 nucleotides align to TRBD1. The V segment lost 4 bases and the J segment 4 bases; nucleotides outside the gene matches: 9. Germline V CDR1 and CDR2: SGHTS, YDEGEE. The length of the CDR3 is 16 residues. The CDR3 region has the DNA TGTGCCAGCAGCCTAGGCTACAGGGGGCTCGGAAACACCATATATTTT. Protein: CASSLGYRGLGNTIYF.

This clonotype was seen repeatedly, ten times or more. The J gene is TRBJ2-1, the V gene TRBV5-1; D gene ambiguous. This CDR3 has 15 amino acids. Germline loops: CDR1 SGHRS, CDR2 YFSETQ. Trimming took 1 base from V and 0 from J, leaving 8 bases between them. CDR3 in DNA: TGCGCCAGCAGCTTGCACAGCACCTCCTACAATGAGCAGTTCTTC. Translated, it gives CASSLHSTSYNEQFF.

The table lists this clonotype with many counts. The chain carries TRBV5-1 and TRBJ1-4; D perhaps matches TRBD1 (6 bases). The germline gives CDR1 SGHRS, CDR2 YFSETQ. The CDR3 loop spans 13 amino acids. Trimming removed 4 bases from V and 14 bases from J, with 18 bases in between. The CDR3 spells CASSTEGGRFLFF. The CDR3 region has the DNA TGCGCCAGCAGCACCGAGGGGGGGCGCTTCCTGTTTTTT.